Listed below are T cell receptor beta chains from one sample, sequenced in a study of blood T cell repertoires in COVID-19. Only in-frame clones appear in the TCRdb table, and some are missing; sequencing was by immunoSEQ multiplex PCR. The data hold approximately 280,000 clones, with more than 75% observed a single time. The sequencing sample was made of PBMCs or T cells enriched from blood (not recorded which). The receptor set was obtained from a woman under 30 who had recovered from COVID-19. CDR3s include the opening cysteine and the closing phenylalanine or tryptophan. Fields, in order: CDR3 protein, CDR3 DNA, clone size, J gene, D gene, V gene, CDR3 length. D genes are given only for firm matches. Size is omitted from some rows. Given values are once, few, many or a class for expanded clones.

CASSYGTGAYEQYF | TGTGCCAGCAGTTACGGGACAGGGGCCTACGAGCAGTACTTC | - | TRBJ2-7 | TRBD1 | TRBV6-5 | 14
CASSLGAGAEYNEQFF | TGTGCCAGCAGCTTAGGGGCGGGAGCTGAATACAATGAGCAGTTCTTC | few | TRBJ2-1 | TRBD2 | TRBV11-2 | 16
CASTADISTNEKLFF | TGCGCCAGCACCGCGGACATCTCAACTAATGAAAAACTGTTTTTT | - | TRBJ1-4 | - | TRBV10-2 | 15
CASSLTWDSLGEQFF | TGTGCCAGCAGCCTAACTTGGGACTCGCTCGGTGAGCAGTTCTTC | - | TRBJ2-1 | - | TRBV7-8 | 15
CASSATIPGELFF | TGTGCCAGCAGCGCAACTATTCCCGGGGAGCTGTTTTTT | - | TRBJ2-2 | - | TRBV9 | 13
CSVEGPSYEQYF | TGCAGCGTTGAAGGTCCATCCTACGAGCAGTACTTC | - | TRBJ2-7 | - | TRBV29-1 | 12
CASSPTEANYGYTF | TGTGCCAGCTCACCCACAGAAGCTAACTATGGCTACACCTTC | - | TRBJ1-2 | - | TRBV18 | 14
CASSQTGTPHNQPQHF | TGCGCCAGCAGCCAGACCGGGACACCCCACAATCAGCCCCAGCATTTT | once | TRBJ1-5 | - | TRBV4-1 | 16
CASPPSKTGVPDTQYF | TGTGCCAGTCCCCCAAGCAAGACAGGGGTCCCAGATACGCAGTATTTT | - | TRBJ2-3 | TRBD1 | TRBV19 | 16
CASSYAGQNFYEQYF | TGTGCCAGCAGTTACGCGGGACAGAATTTCTACGAGCAGTACTTC | once | TRBJ2-7 | - | TRBV6-6 | 15
CASSAGTGLEKLFF | TGTGCCAGCAGCGCCGGGACAGGGCTTGAAAAACTGTTTTTT | - | TRBJ1-4 | TRBD1 | TRBV11-2 | 14
CASSPRPGQGDQPQHF | TGTGCCAGCAGTCCTCGGCCGGGACAGGGTGATCAGCCCCAGCATTTT | - | TRBJ1-5 | TRBD1 | TRBV27 | 16